This T cell receptor beta chain was captured in a study of cytomegalovirus exposure and HLA in healthy donors. Whole-study context: The use of the same platform for the 130 or so validation repertoires and the roughly 630 first-cohort repertoires was reported by a later analysis. Regarding the study as a whole: CMV antigen specificity was confirmed in vitro for a few CMV-associated chains. Cytomegalovirus-associated TCR beta chains were listed, numbering approximately 150. Whilst most TCR sequences proved rare, a subset of public TCRs occurred across many donors.

V gave up 0 bases and J gave up 5 bases; unmatched junction bases: 4. CDR1 MGHRA and CDR2 YSYEKL come from the germline V gene. This CDR3 is built from 15 residues. Only in-frame clones appear in the TCRdb table, and some are missing; sequencing was by immunoSEQ multiplex PCR. The table includes around 300,000 clones, 86% detected once. Comment on this clone: Its antigen is not identified.

The sequenced sample was PBMCs. The chain links TRBV4-1 to TRBJ2-3; the match to TRBD2 covers 8 bases. The TCR was taken from a young woman in good health and CMV-seronegative. This CDR3 reads CASSQDGLAGDTQYF. The DNA for the CDR3 is TGCGCCAGCAGCCAAGATGGGCTAGCGGGAGATACGCAGTATTTT.